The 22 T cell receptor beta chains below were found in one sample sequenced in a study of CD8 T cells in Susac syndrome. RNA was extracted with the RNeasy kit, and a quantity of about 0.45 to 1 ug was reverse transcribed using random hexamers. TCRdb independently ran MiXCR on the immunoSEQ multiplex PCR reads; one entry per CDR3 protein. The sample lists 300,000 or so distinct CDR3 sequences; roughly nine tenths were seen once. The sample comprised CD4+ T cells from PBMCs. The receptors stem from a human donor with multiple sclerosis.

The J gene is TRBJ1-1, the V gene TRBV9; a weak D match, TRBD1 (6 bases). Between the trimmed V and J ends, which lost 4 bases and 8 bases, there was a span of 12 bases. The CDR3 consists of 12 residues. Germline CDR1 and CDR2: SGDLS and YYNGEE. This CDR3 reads CASSNREREAFF. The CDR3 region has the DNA TGTGCCAGCAGCAACAGGGAGAGGGAAGCTTTCTTT.

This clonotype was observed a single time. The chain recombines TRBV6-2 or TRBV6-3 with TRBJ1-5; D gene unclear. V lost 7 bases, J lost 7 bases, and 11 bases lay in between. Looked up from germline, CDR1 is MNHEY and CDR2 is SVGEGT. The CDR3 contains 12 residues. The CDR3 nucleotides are TGTGCCAGCAATCTACTGGGGCAGCCCCAGCATTTT. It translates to CASNLLGQPQHF.

This CDR3 is CASSLGSAGGHTEAFF. The DNA for the CDR3 is TGCGCCAGCAGCCTGGGGTCCGCTGGGGGACACACTGAAGCTTTCTTT. The gene calls are TRBV5-1 and TRBJ1-1, with TRBD1 as a possible D gene (5 bases). The CDR3 contains 16 residues. With 4 bases removed from V and 3 bases from J, the gap between germline ends came to 19 bases. Germline lookup yields CDR1 SGHRS and CDR2 YFSETQ.

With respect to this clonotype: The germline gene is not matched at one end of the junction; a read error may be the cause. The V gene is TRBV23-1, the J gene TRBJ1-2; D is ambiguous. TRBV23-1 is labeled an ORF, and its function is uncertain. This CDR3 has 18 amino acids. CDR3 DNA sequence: TGCGCCAGCAGTCAAATTCGGACGACGGACCATTCTAACTATAGCTACACCTTC. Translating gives CASSQIRTTDHSNYSYTF.

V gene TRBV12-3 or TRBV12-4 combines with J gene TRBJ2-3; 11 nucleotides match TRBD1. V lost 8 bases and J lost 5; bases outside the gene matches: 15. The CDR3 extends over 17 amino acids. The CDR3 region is CASSAHYPGQGGDTQYF. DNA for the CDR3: TGTGCCAGCTCGGCCCATTATCCGGGACAGGGGGGAGATACGCAGTATTTT.

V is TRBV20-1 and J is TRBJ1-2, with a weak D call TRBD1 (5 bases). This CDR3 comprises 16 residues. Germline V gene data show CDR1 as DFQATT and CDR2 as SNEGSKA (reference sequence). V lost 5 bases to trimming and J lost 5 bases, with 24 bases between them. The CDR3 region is CSAERPRAGVTYGYTF. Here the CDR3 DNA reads TGCAGTGCTGAAAGGCCCAGGGCAGGTGTTACTTATGGCTACACCTTC.

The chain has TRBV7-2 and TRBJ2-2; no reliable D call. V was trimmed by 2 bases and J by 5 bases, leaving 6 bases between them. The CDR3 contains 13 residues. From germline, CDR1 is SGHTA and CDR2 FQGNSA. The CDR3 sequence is CASSLMWTGELFF. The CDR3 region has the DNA TGTGCCAGCAGCTTAATGTGGACCGGGGAGCTGTTTTTT.

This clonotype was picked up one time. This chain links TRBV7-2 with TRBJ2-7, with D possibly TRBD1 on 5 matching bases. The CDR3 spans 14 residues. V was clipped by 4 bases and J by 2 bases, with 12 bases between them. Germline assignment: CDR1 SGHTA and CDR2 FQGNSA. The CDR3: CASSYRKATYEQYF. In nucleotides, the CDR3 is TGTGCCAGCAGCTACAGGAAGGCGACCTACGAGCAGTACTTC.

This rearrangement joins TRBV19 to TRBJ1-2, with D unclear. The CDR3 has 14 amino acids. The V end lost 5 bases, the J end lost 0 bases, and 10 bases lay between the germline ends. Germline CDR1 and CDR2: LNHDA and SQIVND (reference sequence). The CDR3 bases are TGTGCCAGTAGTTCCCAAGGAGCTAACTATGGCTACACCTTC. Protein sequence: CASSSQGANYGYTF.

This CDR3 is CAWMSRASGSFHNEQFF. The CDR3 DNA follows: TGTGCCTGGATGTCGCGGGCTAGCGGGAGTTTCCACAATGAGCAGTTCTTC. The chain combines TRBV30 with TRBJ2-1; 10 bases are a match to TRBD2. The CDR3 spans 17 residues. From germline, CDR1 is GTSNPN and CDR2 SVGIG (reference sequence). The V and J ends lost 4 bases and 5 bases, in that order; junction bases with no gene match: 14.

DNA for the CDR3: TGCGCCAGCAGAAAGGCGGGCGCCGTTGGTTCGAAGTATGGCTACACCTTC. It encodes CASRKAGAVGSKYGYTF. The V and J genes are TRBV5-1 and TRBJ1-2; no definite D call. The CDR3 is made up of 17 amino acids. Trimming left V 5 bases short and J 5 bases short, with 25 bases between. Germline lookup yields CDR1 SGHRS and CDR2 YFSETQ.

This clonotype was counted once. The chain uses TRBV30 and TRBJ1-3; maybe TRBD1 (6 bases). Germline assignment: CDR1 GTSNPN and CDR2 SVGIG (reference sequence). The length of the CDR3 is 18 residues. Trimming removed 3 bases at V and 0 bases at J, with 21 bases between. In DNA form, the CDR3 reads TGTGCCTGGAGCGGTACGACCTCAGGGGTCCTCTCTGGAAACACCATATATTTT. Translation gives CAWSGTTSGVLSGNTIYF.

Here the CDR3 DNA reads TGTGCCAGCAGCTCCCAATCGGGAAACACTGAAGCTTTCTTT. This encodes CASSSQSGNTEAFF. This chain links TRBV7-9 with TRBJ1-1; D gene ambiguous. V was trimmed by 4 bases and J by 2 bases, leaving 11 bases between them. Looked up from germline, CDR1 is SEHNR and CDR2 is FQNEAQ (reference sequence). The CDR3 length is 14 residues.

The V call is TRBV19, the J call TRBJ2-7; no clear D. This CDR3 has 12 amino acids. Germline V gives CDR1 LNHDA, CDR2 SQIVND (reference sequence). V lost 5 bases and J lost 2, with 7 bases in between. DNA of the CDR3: TGTGCCAGTAGTCGCGGTCCCTACGAGCAGTACTTC. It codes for CASSRGPYEQYF.

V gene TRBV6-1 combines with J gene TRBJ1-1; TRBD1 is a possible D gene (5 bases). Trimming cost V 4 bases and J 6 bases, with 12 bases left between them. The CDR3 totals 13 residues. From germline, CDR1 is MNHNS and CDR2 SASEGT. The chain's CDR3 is CASSGGFRPEAFF. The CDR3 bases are TGTGCCAGCAGTGGGGGGTTCAGGCCTGAAGCTTTCTTT.

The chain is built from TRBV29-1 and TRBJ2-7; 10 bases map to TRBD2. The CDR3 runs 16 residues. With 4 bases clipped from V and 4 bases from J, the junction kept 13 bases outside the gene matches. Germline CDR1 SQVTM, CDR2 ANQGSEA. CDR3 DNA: TGCAGCGTTGCATCTCCTGGGCTAGCGGGAGTATACGAGCAGTACTTC. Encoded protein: CSVASPGLAGVYEQYF.

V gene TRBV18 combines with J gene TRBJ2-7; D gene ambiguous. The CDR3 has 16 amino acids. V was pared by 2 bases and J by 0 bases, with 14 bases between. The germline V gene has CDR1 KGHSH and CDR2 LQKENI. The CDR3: CASSPAGGRISYEQYF. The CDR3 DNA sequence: TGTGCCAGCTCACCAGCCGGCGGACGCATCTCCTACGAGCAGTACTTC.

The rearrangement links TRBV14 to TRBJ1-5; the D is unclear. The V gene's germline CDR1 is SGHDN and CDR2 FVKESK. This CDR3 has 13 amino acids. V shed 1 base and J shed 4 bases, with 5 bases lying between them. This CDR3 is CASSQGPNQPQHF. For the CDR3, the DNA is TGTGCCAGCAGCCAAGGGCCTAATCAGCCCCAGCATTTT.

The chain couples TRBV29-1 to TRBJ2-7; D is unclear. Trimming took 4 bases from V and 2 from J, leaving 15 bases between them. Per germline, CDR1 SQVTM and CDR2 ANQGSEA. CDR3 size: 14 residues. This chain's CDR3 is CSVVLYVRPYEQYF. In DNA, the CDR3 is TGCAGCGTTGTGCTTTACGTGAGGCCCTACGAGCAGTACTTC.

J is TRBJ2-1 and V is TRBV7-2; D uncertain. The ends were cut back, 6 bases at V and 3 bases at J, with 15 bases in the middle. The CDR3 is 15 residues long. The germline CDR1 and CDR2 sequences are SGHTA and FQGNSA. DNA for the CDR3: TGTGCCAGCAGTGTACCTGGGTACAACTACAATGAGCAGTTCTTC. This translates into CASSVPGYNYNEQFF.

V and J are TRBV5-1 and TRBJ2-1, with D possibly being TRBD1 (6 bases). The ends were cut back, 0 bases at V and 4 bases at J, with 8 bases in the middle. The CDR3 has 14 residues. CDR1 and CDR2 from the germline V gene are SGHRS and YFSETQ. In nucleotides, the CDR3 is TGCGCCAGCAGCTTGGAACAGGGTTACAATGAGCAGTTCTTC. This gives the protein CASSLEQGYNEQFF.

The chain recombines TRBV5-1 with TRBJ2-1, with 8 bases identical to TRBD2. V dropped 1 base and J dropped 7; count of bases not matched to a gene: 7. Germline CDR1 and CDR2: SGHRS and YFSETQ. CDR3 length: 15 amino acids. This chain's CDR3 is CASSLRRGGTNEQFF. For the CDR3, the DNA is TGCGCCAGCAGCTTGCGACGGGGGGGAACGAATGAGCAGTTCTTC.